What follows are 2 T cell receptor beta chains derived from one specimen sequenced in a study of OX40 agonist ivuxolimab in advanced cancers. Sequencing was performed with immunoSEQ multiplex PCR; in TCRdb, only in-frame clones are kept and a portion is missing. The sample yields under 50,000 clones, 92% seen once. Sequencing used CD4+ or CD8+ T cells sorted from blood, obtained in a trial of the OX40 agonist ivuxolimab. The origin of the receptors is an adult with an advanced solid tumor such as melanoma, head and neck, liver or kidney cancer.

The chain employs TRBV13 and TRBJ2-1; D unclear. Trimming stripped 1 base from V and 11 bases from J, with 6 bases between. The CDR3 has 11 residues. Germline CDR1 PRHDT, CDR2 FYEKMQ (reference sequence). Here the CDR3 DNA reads TGTGCCAGCAGCTTAGTACGTCAGCAGTTCTTC. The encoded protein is CASSLVRQQFF.

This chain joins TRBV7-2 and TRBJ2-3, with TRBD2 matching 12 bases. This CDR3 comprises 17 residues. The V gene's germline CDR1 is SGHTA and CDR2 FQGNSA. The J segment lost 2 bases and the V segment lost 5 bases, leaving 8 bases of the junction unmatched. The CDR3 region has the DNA TGTGCCAGCAGCCCGAGACTAGCGGGAGCTTTCACAGATACGCAGTATTTT. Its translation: CASSPRLAGAFTDTQYF. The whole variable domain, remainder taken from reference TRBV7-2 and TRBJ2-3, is GAGVSQSPSNKVTEKGKDVELRCDPISGHTALYWYRQSLGQGLEFLIYFQGNSAPDKSGLPSDRFSAERTGGSVSTLTIQRTQQEDSAVYLCASSPRLAGAFTDTQYFGPGTRLTVL.